One sample yielded the 7 T cell receptor beta chains listed below, sequenced in a study of neoadjuvant anti-PD-1 for oral cavity cancer. Data came from immunoSEQ multiplex PCR; TCRdb stores just in-frame clones and leaves some out. The data show over 65,000 clones, with about nine tenths seen just once and less than 3% held by the top ten. The time point denotes: after neoadjuvant nivolumab, at surgical resection. The sample in question was PBMCs, obtained after nivolumab (anti-PD-1) treatment. The receptors come from a person aged 35-79 years with oral cavity squamous cell carcinoma.

The V and J genes are TRBV4-1 and TRBJ2-7; TRBD2 matches at 9 bases. The CDR3 is 16 residues long. With V trimmed by 1 base and J by 3 bases, 7 bases remained unmatched. Germline CDR1 and CDR2: MGHRA and YSYEKL. The DNA of the CDR3 is TGCGCCAGCAGCCAAGGGAGGACTAGCGCGGACTACGAGCAGTACTTC. Its translation: CASSQGRTSADYEQYF.

The genes are TRBV12-5 and TRBJ1-2; D is undetermined. Per germline, CDR1 LGHNT and CDR2 FRNRAP. V lost 3 bases and J 6 bases, leaving 20 bases between the germline ends. There are 16 residues in the CDR3. In DNA, the CDR3 is TGTGCTAGTGGTTTTGATCAAAACCGGGCTTCGGATGGCTACACCTTC. It is translated as CASGFDQNRASDGYTF. The entire variable domain, with the rest obtained from reference TRBV12-5 and TRBJ1-2, is as follows: DARVTQTPRHKVTEMGQEVTMRCQPILGHNTVFWYRQTMMQGLELLAYFRNRAPLDDSGMPKDRFSAEMPDATLATLKIQPSEPRDSAVYFCASGFDQNRASDGYTFGSGTRLTVV.

This sequence joins TRBV19 and TRBJ2-7, with D perhaps matching TRBD1 (5 bases). There are 13 residues in the CDR3. Germline V gene lookup returns CDR1 LNHDA and CDR2 SQIVND (reference sequence). CDR3 region: CATRADRTYEQYF. The CDR3 DNA sequence: TGTGCTACAAGGGCCGACAGAACCTACGAGCAGTACTTC.

This sequence joins TRBV7-9 and TRBJ2-6; D unclear. The CDR3 sequence is 13 residues long. V was pared by 3 bases and J by 1 base, with 1 base between. Germline V gene lookup returns CDR1 SEHNR and CDR2 FQNEAQ (reference sequence). The DNA for the CDR3 is TGTGCCAGCAGCTTTTCTGGGGCCAACGTCCTGACTTTC. Translated, it gives CASSFSGANVLTF.

The chain is built from TRBV5-1 and TRBJ2-5; D may be TRBD1 or TRBD2 (5 bases each). The germline V and J ends were trimmed by 1 base and 2 bases, with 9 bases remaining between them. The germline CDR1 and CDR2 sequences are SGHRS and YFSETQ. The CDR3 runs to 14 residues. The CDR3 DNA reads as TGCGCCAGCAGCTTGTCCGAGGGGCAAGAGACCCAGTACTTC. Residues: CASSLSEGQETQYF.

The chain links TRBV5-1 to TRBJ2-7; 11 positions match TRBD1. Trimming took 4 bases from V and 7 from J; bases not matched to a gene: 10. From germline, CDR1 is SGHRS and CDR2 YFSETQ. CDR3 size: 15 residues. The CDR3 DNA reads TGCGCCAGCAGCGCGCCGGGGACAGGGGGATTAGAGCAGTACTTC. Translation: CASSAPGTGGLEQYF. The full variable domain, with the rest looked up from reference TRBV5-1 and TRBJ2-7, is KAGVTQTPRYLIKTRGQQVTLSCSPISGHRSVSWYQQTPGQGLQFLFEYFSETQRNKGNFPGRFSGRQFSNSRSEMNVSTLELGDSALYLCASSAPGTGGLEQYFGPGTRLTVT.

This clone was seen only once. V gene TRBV12-1 combines with J gene TRBJ2-5; the table's D call, TRBD2, has no DNA check behind it. TRBV12-1 is a pseudogene locus. The CDR3 contains 14 residues. The CDR3 DNA reads as TGTGCCAGCAGCCTGGATCCTCTCGGGGAGACCCAGTACTTC. It codes for CASSLDPLGETQYF.